This TCR beta chain appears in the sequencing data of a study of blood T cell repertoires in COVID-19. This clone was seen only a few times. Clones were read by immunoSEQ multiplex PCR, and TCRdb kept only the in-frame ones, dropping some. The table includes around 160,000 clones, 80% to 90% detected once. The CDR3 has 14 residues. The V and J ends lost 8 bases and 10 bases, in that order; junction bases with no gene match: 12. CDR1 is MNHEY and CDR2 is SMNVEV in the germline V gene (reference sequence). The chain links TRBV27 to TRBJ2-1, with 9 nucleotides matching TRBD1. Material: peripheral blood. The sequence was collected from a man between 60 and 75 years old with acute or convalescent COVID-19. The CDR3 sequence is CASGGGQGRREQFF. The CDR3 DNA follows: TGTGCCAGCGGAGGGGGACAGGGCCGTCGGGAGCAGTTCTTC.